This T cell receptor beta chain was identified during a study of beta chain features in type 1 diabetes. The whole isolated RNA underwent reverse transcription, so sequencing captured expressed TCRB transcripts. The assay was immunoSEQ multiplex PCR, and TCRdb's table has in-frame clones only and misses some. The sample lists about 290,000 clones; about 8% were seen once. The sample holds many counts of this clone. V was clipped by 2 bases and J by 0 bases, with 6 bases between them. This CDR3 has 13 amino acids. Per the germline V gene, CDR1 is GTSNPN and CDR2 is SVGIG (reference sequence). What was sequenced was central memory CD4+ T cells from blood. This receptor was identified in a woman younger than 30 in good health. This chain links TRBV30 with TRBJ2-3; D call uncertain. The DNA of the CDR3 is TGTGCCTGGAGTATTGGAAGCACAGATACGCAGTATTTT. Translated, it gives CAWSIGSTDTQYF.